This TCR beta chain was identified during a study of Graves' ophthalmopathy and Graves' hyperthyroidism. Certain patients, namely those with other autoimmune diseases, uncontrolled infections, pregnancy or lactation, were excluded. This clonotype was seen at least ten times. RNA transcripts were the template, and TCR beta CDR3 regions were amplified from them. An initial RT-PCR round employing HTBI primers preceded a second-round multiplex PCR. TCRdb redid the calling of the multiplex PCR reads with MiXCR, one entry per CDR3 protein. The top ten clones hold roughly 45% of a sample with 200,000 to 250,000 distinct CDR3 sequences, 20% to 25% of them seen once. This receptor was obtained from a woman aged 50 to 65 with Graves' ophthalmopathy. The specimen sequenced was peripheral blood.

In DNA, the CDR3 is TGTGCCAGCAGCTTCAGGGGGCAGGGGTACCAAGAGACCCAGTACTTC. Its translation: CASSFRGQGYQETQYF. J is TRBJ2-5 and V is TRBV13; 8 nucleotides agree with TRBD1. Germline V gene data show CDR1 as PRHDT and CDR2 as FYEKMQ (reference sequence). The ends lost 3 bases at V and 0 bases at J; junction bases unmatched: 6. This CDR3 is built from 16 residues. Based on the CDR3 plus reference TRBV13 and TRBJ2-5, the full variable domain is AAGVIQSPRHLIKEKRETATLKCYPIPRHDTVYWYQQGPGQDPQFLISFYEKMQSDKGSIPDRFSAQQFSDYHSELNMSSLELGDSALYFCASSFRGQGYQETQYFGPGTRLLVL.